These 10 T cell receptor beta chains were all obtained from the same sample, sequenced in a study of T cells after yellow fever vaccination (dated by TCRdb to between 2018 and 2021). The treatment or condition label here, explained by the study, means: live attenuated yellow fever vaccine strain. Libraries were prepared through 5' RACE. TCRdb names Illumina NovaSeq 6000 as the instrument used. TCRdb itself trimmed the public reads at Q25 with fastp, ran MiXCR and retained productive beta chains. When rows share a CDR3 protein, they turn into one entry using the most common DNA and genes. This sample has approximately 130,000 distinct CDR3 sequences in its table, and 13% to 15% of those were observed once. The ten top clones hold roughly 47% of the sample. Sample: CD8+ T cells sorted from PBMCs, taken 5 days after the yellow fever booster vaccination. The receptor source for this set is a man between 18 and 29 years old who received the YFV17D yellow fever vaccine.

This clonotype appeared a few times. The rearrangement uses TRBV4-1 and TRBJ2-7; a possible D gene is TRBD1 (6 bases). The CDR3 has 15 residues. Deletions cut 6 bases from V and 3 bases from J, with 18 bases between. The V gene's germline CDR1 is MGHRA and CDR2 YSYEKL. As DNA, the CDR3 is TGCGCCAGCAGTGCTTCCGGGACACGGAACTACGAGCAGTACTTC. Its translation: CASSASGTRNYEQYF.

This clonotype was found once. The chain joins TRBV4-3 to TRBJ2-1; 10 positions match TRBD2. Trimming at V came to 4 bases and at J to 0 bases, leaving 12 bases not matched to a gene. This CDR3 is 19 amino acids long. Germline V lookup: CDR1 LGHNA, CDR2 YSLEER. Here the CDR3 DNA reads TGCGCCAGCAGCCCTAATCTAGCGGGGGTCTCGAGCTCCTACAATGAGCAGTTCTTC. Protein: CASSPNLAGVSSSYNEQFF.

The chain has TRBV6-1 and TRBJ2-7; D unclear. Trimming shortened V by 3 bases and J by 0 bases, and 12 bases separated the two germline ends. CDR3 length: 15 amino acids. Germline CDR1 is MNHNS and CDR2 is SASEGT. CDR3 loop: CASSEDGLLSYEQYV. The CDR3 DNA reads as TGTGCCAGCAGTGAGGACGGCTTACTCTCCTACGAGCAGTACGTC.

The J gene is TRBJ2-2, the V gene TRBV7-9; TRBD1 aligns across 8 bases. Germline V gene data show CDR1 as SEHNR and CDR2 as FQNEAQ (reference sequence). This CDR3 comprises 16 residues. Trimming at V came to 5 bases and at J to 2 bases, leaving 7 bases not matched to a gene. The CDR3 coding sequence is TGTGCCAGCAGCCCAACAGGGGGGCCTAACACCGGGGAGCTGTTTTTT. Amino acid sequence: CASSPTGGPNTGELFF.

This chain joins TRBV9 and TRBJ2-3; 10 positions agree with TRBD1. This CDR3 has 14 amino acids. CDR1 SGDLS and CDR2 YYNGEE come from the germline V gene. Trimming took 3 bases from V and 5 from J; bases not matched to a gene: 3. Here the CDR3 DNA reads TGTGCCAGCAGCGCCGGGACAGGGGAAGATACGCAGTATTTT. This encodes CASSAGTGEDTQYF.

The chain uses TRBV9 and TRBJ2-7; D remains ambiguous. The CDR3 is 15 amino acids. CDR1 and CDR2 from the germline V gene are SGDLS and YYNGEE. Trimming stripped 0 bases from V and 0 bases from J, with 10 bases between. Written as DNA, the CDR3 is TGTGCCAGCAGCGTAGCTTGGGGAACCTCCTACGAGCAGTACTTC. This gives the protein CASSVAWGTSYEQYF.

This chain uses TRBV4-2 with TRBJ2-1, with D hard to call. Trimming shortened V by 0 bases and J by 4 bases, and 16 bases separated the two germline ends. This CDR3 comprises 17 residues. The germline V gene encodes CDR1 LGHNA and CDR2 YNFKEQ. CDR3 in DNA: TGTGCCAGCAGCCAAGATTCCGTCGGTGGGGTTTACAATGAGCAGTTCTTC. This translates into CASSQDSVGGVYNEQFF.

The V gene is TRBV7-7, the J gene TRBJ2-5; perhaps TRBD1 as D (8 bases). The CDR3 spans 17 residues. Germline lookup yields CDR1 SSHAT and CDR2 FNYEAQ (reference sequence). V gave up 5 bases and J gave up 1 base, with 20 bases separating them. CDR3 sequence (DNA): TGTGCCAGCAGCGAAGGGCTAACAGGGGGGGTCCAAGAGACCCAGTACTTC. Its translation is CASSEGLTGGVQETQYF.

This clonotype has more than one count but fewer than ten. The gene calls are TRBV2 and TRBJ1-1; 9 bases line up with TRBD1. In germline, CDR1 is SNHLY, CDR2 FYNNEI. There are 14 residues in the CDR3. Trimming cost V 6 bases and J 1 base; bases outside gene matches: 3. CDR3 DNA: TGTGCCAGCAGAGCGGACAGGGGGAACACTGAAGCTTTCTTT. This gives the protein CASRADRGNTEAFF.

This clonotype has a handful of counts. The chain links TRBV4-1 to TRBJ1-1, with 7 bases matching TRBD1. V dropped 1 base and J dropped 4; count of bases not matched to a gene: 6. CDR3 length: 15 residues. Germline V gene sequence: CDR1 MGHRA, CDR2 YSYEKL. The CDR3 reads CASSQVGRGITEAFF. CDR3 DNA sequence: TGCGCCAGCAGCCAAGTTGGCAGGGGGATCACTGAAGCTTTCTTT.